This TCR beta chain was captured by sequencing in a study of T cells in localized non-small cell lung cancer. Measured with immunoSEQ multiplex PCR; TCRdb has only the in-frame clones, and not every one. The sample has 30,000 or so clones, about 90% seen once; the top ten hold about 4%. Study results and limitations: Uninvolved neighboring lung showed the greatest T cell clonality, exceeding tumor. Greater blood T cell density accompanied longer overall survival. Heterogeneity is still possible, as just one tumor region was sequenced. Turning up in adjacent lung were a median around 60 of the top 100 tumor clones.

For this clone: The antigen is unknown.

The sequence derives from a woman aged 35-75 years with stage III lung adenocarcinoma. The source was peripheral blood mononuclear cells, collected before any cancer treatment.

CDR3 DNA sequence: TGTGCCAGCAGCATGGGACGGTTGAGCTCTGGAAACACCATATATTTT. This gives the protein CASSMGRLSSGNTIYF. This sequence joins TRBV5-4 and TRBJ1-3; D possibly corresponds to TRBD1 (5 bases). Germline CDR1 SGHNT, CDR2 YYREEE (reference sequence). Deletions cut 4 bases from V and 0 bases from J, with 14 bases between. The CDR3 is made up of 16 amino acids.